One sample yielded the 10 T cell receptor beta chains listed below, sequenced in a study of blood T cell repertoires in COVID-19. Measured with immunoSEQ multiplex PCR; TCRdb has only the in-frame clones, and not every one. This sample carries under 250,000 clones, 82% of them seen once, and the ten largest clones take 3% to 4%. The specimen was PBMCs or T cells enriched from blood (not recorded which). The source of these receptors is a woman between 55 and 75 years old who had recovered from COVID-19.

The J gene is TRBJ2-3, the V gene TRBV23-1, with D possibly TRBD1 on 6 matching bases. TRBV23-1 is marked as an open reading frame, function uncertain. V was shortened by 6 bases and J by 1 base, with 23 bases between the two germline ends. The CDR3 spans 18 residues. CDR3 in amino acids: CASSHSYGQREGTDTQYF. DNA for the CDR3: TGCGCCAGCAGCCATAGCTACGGACAGAGAGAGGGCACAGATACGCAGTATTTT.

The V gene is TRBV3-1 (or the pseudogene TRBV3-2), the J gene TRBJ2-1; 12 positions match TRBD2. V lost 1 base and J lost 7; bases outside the gene matches: 5. The CDR3 loop spans 16 amino acids. Germline V gene lookup returns CDR1 LGHDT and CDR2 YNNKEL (reference sequence). CDR3 nucleotide sequence: TGTGCCAGCAGCCAAGGCCCTAGCGGGGGGGGAAATGAGCAGTTCTTC. Translated, it gives CASSQGPSGGGNEQFF.

The V and J genes are TRBV11-3 and TRBJ2-2; D unclear. Deletions cut 3 bases from V and 7 bases from J, with 6 bases between. From germline, CDR1 is SGHNT and CDR2 YENEEA. The CDR3 has 12 amino acids. DNA for the CDR3: TGTGCCAGCAGCTTCCCCCACGGGGAGCTGTTTTTT. It specifies CASSFPHGELFF.

V is TRBV7-9 and J is TRBJ2-7; 8 positions agree with TRBD1. This CDR3 has 18 amino acids. The V gene's germline CDR1 is SEHNR and CDR2 FQNEAQ (reference sequence). The trim removed 8 bases at V and 6 bases at J, leaving 24 bases unmatched. CDR3 protein: CASGRNIFEGQGWGEQYF. CDR3 nucleotide sequence: TGTGCCAGCGGCAGGAATATATTCGAAGGACAGGGATGGGGCGAGCAGTACTTC.

This clone showed up just a few times. V usage is TRBV7-9 and J usage is TRBJ1-1, with 11 bases matching TRBD1. Trimming cost V 5 bases and J 11 bases; bases outside gene matches: 7. Germline loops: CDR1 SEHNR, CDR2 FQNEAQ (reference sequence). The CDR3 is 13 amino acids. In nucleotides, the CDR3 is TGTGCCAGCAGCCCCGGACAGGGGGCTCGGGCTTTCTTT. Translating gives CASSPGQGARAFF. Variable domain in full (rest from reference TRBV7-9 and TRBJ1-1): DTGVSQNPRHKITKRGQNVTFRCDPISEHNRLYWYRQTLGQGPEFLTYFQNEAQLEKSRLLSDRFSAERPKGSFSTLEIQRTEQGDSAMYLCASSPGQGARAFFGQGTRLTVV.

The J gene is TRBJ1-1, the V gene TRBV6-5; the D is unclear. The CDR3 loop spans 13 amino acids. Germline CDR1 is MNHEY and CDR2 is SVGAGI. Between the trimmed V and J ends, which lost 5 bases and 6 bases, there was a span of 13 bases. CDR3 bases: TGTGCCAGCAGTCGAGACTGGATACCTGAAGCTTTCTTT. This codes for CASSRDWIPEAFF.

The chain combines TRBV10-3 with TRBJ2-5; the match to TRBD2 covers 7 bases. Germline V gives CDR1 ENHRY, CDR2 SYGVKD. CDR3 length equals 14 residues. After removal of 8 bases from V and 2 bases from J, the junction contained 8 bases not matched to a gene. The CDR3 sequence: CAIRGDSGQETQYF. CDR3 DNA sequence: TGTGCCATCCGTGGGGATAGCGGGCAAGAGACCCAGTACTTC.

Comments on this clone: Distinct nucleotide sequences in the sample also encode this CDR3. This chain connects TRBV12-3 or TRBV12-4 to TRBJ2-7, with D possibly matching TRBD1 (5 bases). CDR3 length: 12 residues. Trimming removed 4 bases from V and 3 bases from J, with 7 bases in between. CDR3 in amino acids: CASSSQGYEQYF. For the CDR3, the DNA is TGTGCCAGCAGTTCTCAGGGCTACGAGCAGTACTTC.

This clone has a handful of counts. The chain couples TRBV3-1 (or the pseudogene TRBV3-2) to TRBJ1-5; 10 bases align to TRBD1. The CDR3 totals 17 residues. V trimming: 3 bases; J trimming: 0 bases; junction bases outside the gene matches: 5. CDR1 and CDR2 from the germline V gene are LGHDT and YNNKEL (reference sequence). CDR3 DNA: TGTGCCAGCAGCCATGGACAGGGGGGGTATAGCAATCAGCCCCAGCATTTT. It is translated as CASSHGQGGYSNQPQHF.

This clone came up once. This rearrangement joins TRBV7-2 to TRBJ1-1; D might be TRBD1 (6 bases). The V gene's germline CDR1 is SGHTA and CDR2 FQGNSA. CDR3 size: 16 residues. Deletions cut 5 bases from V and 7 bases from J, with 23 bases between. The CDR3 here is CASSRPGGGLEVEAFF. The DNA of the CDR3 is TGTGCCAGCAGCCGCCCGGGCGGGGGGCTTGAGGTTGAAGCTTTCTTT.